Here is one T cell receptor beta chain with its context. Its antigen is not known. The CDR3 is 14 residues long. V lost 1 base to trimming and J lost 7 bases; unmatched junction nucleotides: 7. Germline CDR1 is LNHNV and CDR2 is YYDKDF (reference sequence). The entry originates in a study of cytomegalovirus exposure and HLA in healthy donors. Turning to the study itself: As an earlier analysis found, 150 million to 200 million T cells yielded approximately 100 million unique TCR beta sequences. General observations from the study: Several top significant clusters appeared, in a later analysis, to be linked to common viral pathogens. In presence/absence analyses, roughly uniform sequencing depth across donors was assumed.

Despite likely unrecorded immune exposures, the donors were nominally healthy at the time of sampling. In the PCR, 60 Vbeta and 13 Jbeta primers were used. The protocol was immunoSEQ multiplex PCR, while the TCRdb copy is restricted to in-frame clones and leaves out a portion. Of approximately 100,000 clones in the sample, roughly 71% were seen once. This sequence originates from a man aged 40-50 years in good health and CMV-seropositive. The source material was PBMCs. V and J are TRBV15 and TRBJ2-7; 7 nucleotides match TRBD1. The CDR3 DNA reads as TGTGCCACCAGCAGAGTCGGACAGGCTACGGAGCAGTACTTC. It encodes CATSRVGQATEQYF. Using reference TRBV15 and TRBJ2-7 for the parts outside the CDR3, the full variable domain is DAMVIQNPRYQVTQFGKPVTLSCSQTLNHNVMYWYQQKSSQAPKLLFHYYDKDFNNEADTPDNFQSRRPNTSFCFLDIRSPGLGDTAMYLCATSRVGQATEQYFGPGTRLTVT.